The clone carrying this TCR beta chain has a single count. V shed 0 bases, J shed 1 base, and the junction held 6 bases outside the gene matches. Germline V gene data show CDR1 as MGHRA and CDR2 as YSYEKL. CDR3 length: 16 residues. This specimen belongs to a study of T cell changes during pregnancy in multiple sclerosis. Measured with immunoSEQ multiplex PCR; TCRdb has only the in-frame clones, and not every one. The sample lists approximately 90,000 clones, roughly 91% occurring once. The sequence derives from a female donor in good health, enrolled as a control in a pregnancy study. The gene calls are TRBV4-1 and TRBJ2-7; 7 bases fit TRBD2. The material was peripheral blood, obtained after pregnancy. In nucleotides, the CDR3 is TGCGCCAGCAGCCAAGATCGGGGACTACCGTCCTACGAGCAGTACTTC. As protein: CASSQDRGLPSYEQYF.